The rows below give T cell receptor beta chains drawn from one sample of a study of blood T cell repertoires in COVID-19. Here immunoSEQ multiplex PCR was the method, and the copy in TCRdb shows in-frame clones only, minus some. The data contain approximately 220,000 clones, approximately 80% of them singletons. Sequencing input: peripheral blood. The receptors were gathered from a woman between 55 and 75 years old who had recovered from COVID-19. The CDR3 runs from the conserved cysteine through the conserved F or W. The D gene is left open where the match is weak. The listing skips clone size in some rows; elsewhere it reads once, few, many or a size class.

D gene: NA; clone size: NA; J gene: TRBJ2-1; V gene: TRBV5-1; CDR3 protein: CASSAPGHRYNEQFF; CDR3 DNA: TGCGCCAGCAGCGCACCGGGACACCGTTACAATGAGCAGTTCTTC
D gene: TRBD2; clone size: many; J gene: TRBJ2-1; V gene: TRBV7-9; CDR3 protein: CASASPLRTSGVEQFF; CDR3 DNA: TGTGCCAGCGCCTCCCCCCTTAGGACTAGCGGAGTTGAGCAGTTCTTC
D gene: NA; clone size: NA; J gene: TRBJ1-6; V gene: TRBV28; CDR3 protein: CASSLYRDSPLHF; CDR3 DNA: TGTGCCAGCAGTTTATACAGGGATTCACCCCTCCACTTT
D gene: NA; clone size: NA; J gene: TRBJ1-1; V gene: TRBV19; CDR3 protein: CASSPRRTEAFF; CDR3 DNA: TGTGCCAGTAGCCCTCGGAGGACTGAAGCTTTCTTT
D gene: NA; clone size: NA; J gene: TRBJ2-7; V gene: TRBV6-5; CDR3 protein: CASSYARGYEQYF; CDR3 DNA: TGTGCCAGCAGTTACGCTCGCGGCTACGAGCAGTACTTC
D gene: TRBD1; clone size: few; J gene: TRBJ1-5; V gene: TRBV19; CDR3 protein: CASSGGQGSNQPQHF; CDR3 DNA: TGTGCCAGTAGTGGGGGACAGGGAAGCAATCAGCCCCAGCATTTT
D gene: NA; clone size: NA; J gene: TRBJ2-7; V gene: TRBV29-1; CDR3 protein: CSVSRAYEQYF; CDR3 DNA: TGCAGCGTTTCCAGGGCCTACGAGCAGTACTTC
D gene: TRBD1; clone size: few; J gene: TRBJ1-4; V gene: TRBV4-1; CDR3 protein: CASSEQGAGNEKLFF; CDR3 DNA: TGCGCCAGCAGCGAACAGGGGGCCGGTAATGAAAAACTGTTTTTT
D gene: NA; clone size: NA; J gene: TRBJ2-7; V gene: TRBV9; CDR3 protein: CASSVGGAGEQYF; CDR3 DNA: TGTGCCAGCAGCGTAGGCGGGGCGGGCGAGCAGTACTTC
D gene: TRBD1; clone size: few; J gene: TRBJ1-1; V gene: TRBV6-5; CDR3 protein: CASRFTTGGKRAFF; CDR3 DNA: TGTGCCAGCAGATTTACAACAGGGGGCAAAAGGGCTTTCTTT
D gene: NA; clone size: NA; J gene: TRBJ1-6; V gene: TRBV13; CDR3 protein: CASSLLSGGSYNSPLHF; CDR3 DNA: TGTGCCAGCAGCCTACTGAGTGGCGGCTCCTATAATTCACCCCTCCACTTT
D gene: NA; clone size: NA; J gene: TRBJ1-1; V gene: TRBV3-1/TRBV3-2; CDR3 protein: CASSPSGYTEAFF; CDR3 DNA: TGTGCCAGCAGCCCATCGGGATACACTGAAGCTTTCTTT
D gene: NA; clone size: few; J gene: TRBJ1-3; V gene: TRBV5-1; CDR3 protein: CASSFGDSGNTIYF; CDR3 DNA: TGCGCCAGCAGCTTCGGGGACTCTGGAAACACCATATATTTT
D gene: NA; clone size: NA; J gene: TRBJ2-7; V gene: TRBV6-1; CDR3 protein: CASSEAAGRVEQYF; CDR3 DNA: TGTGCCAGCAGTGAAGCCGCCGGGCGGGTCGAGCAGTACTTC
D gene: TRBD1; clone size: NA; J gene: TRBJ1-1; V gene: TRBV7-2; CDR3 protein: CASSVYRDSRVEAFF; CDR3 DNA: TGTGCCAGCAGCGTGTACCGGGACAGCAGAGTTGAAGCTTTCTTT
D gene: TRBD2; clone size: once; J gene: TRBJ2-3; V gene: TRBV18; CDR3 protein: CASSPLLAGTSTDTQYF; CDR3 DNA: TGTGCCAGCTCGCCCCTACTAGCGGGGACTAGCACAGATACGCAGTATTTT
D gene: TRBD2; clone size: NA; J gene: TRBJ2-1; V gene: TRBV27; CDR3 protein: CASSLSGWGGGGYNEQFF; CDR3 DNA: TGTGCCAGCAGTTTATCGGGTTGGGGCGGGGGGGGTTACAATGAGCAGTTCTTC
D gene: NA; clone size: NA; J gene: TRBJ2-6; V gene: TRBV27; CDR3 protein: CASSSPRSGGTSGANVLTF; CDR3 DNA: TGTGCCAGCAGTTCACCGAGATCAGGGGGGACTTCTGGGGCCAACGTCCTGACTTTC
D gene: TRBD1; clone size: NA; J gene: TRBJ1-6; V gene: TRBV5-6; CDR3 protein: CASSLDRANSPLHF; CDR3 DNA: TGTGCCAGCAGCCTGGACAGGGCCAATTCACCCCTCCACTTT
D gene: NA; clone size: NA; J gene: TRBJ1-1; V gene: TRBV4-1; CDR3 protein: CASSRGQNTEAFF; CDR3 DNA: TGCGCCAGCAGCCGGGGGCAGAACACTGAAGCTTTCTTT
D gene: NA; clone size: NA; J gene: TRBJ2-1; V gene: TRBV18; CDR3 protein: CASSRGGYNEQFF; CDR3 DNA: TGTGCCAGCTCGCGGGGTGGGTACAATGAGCAGTTCTTC